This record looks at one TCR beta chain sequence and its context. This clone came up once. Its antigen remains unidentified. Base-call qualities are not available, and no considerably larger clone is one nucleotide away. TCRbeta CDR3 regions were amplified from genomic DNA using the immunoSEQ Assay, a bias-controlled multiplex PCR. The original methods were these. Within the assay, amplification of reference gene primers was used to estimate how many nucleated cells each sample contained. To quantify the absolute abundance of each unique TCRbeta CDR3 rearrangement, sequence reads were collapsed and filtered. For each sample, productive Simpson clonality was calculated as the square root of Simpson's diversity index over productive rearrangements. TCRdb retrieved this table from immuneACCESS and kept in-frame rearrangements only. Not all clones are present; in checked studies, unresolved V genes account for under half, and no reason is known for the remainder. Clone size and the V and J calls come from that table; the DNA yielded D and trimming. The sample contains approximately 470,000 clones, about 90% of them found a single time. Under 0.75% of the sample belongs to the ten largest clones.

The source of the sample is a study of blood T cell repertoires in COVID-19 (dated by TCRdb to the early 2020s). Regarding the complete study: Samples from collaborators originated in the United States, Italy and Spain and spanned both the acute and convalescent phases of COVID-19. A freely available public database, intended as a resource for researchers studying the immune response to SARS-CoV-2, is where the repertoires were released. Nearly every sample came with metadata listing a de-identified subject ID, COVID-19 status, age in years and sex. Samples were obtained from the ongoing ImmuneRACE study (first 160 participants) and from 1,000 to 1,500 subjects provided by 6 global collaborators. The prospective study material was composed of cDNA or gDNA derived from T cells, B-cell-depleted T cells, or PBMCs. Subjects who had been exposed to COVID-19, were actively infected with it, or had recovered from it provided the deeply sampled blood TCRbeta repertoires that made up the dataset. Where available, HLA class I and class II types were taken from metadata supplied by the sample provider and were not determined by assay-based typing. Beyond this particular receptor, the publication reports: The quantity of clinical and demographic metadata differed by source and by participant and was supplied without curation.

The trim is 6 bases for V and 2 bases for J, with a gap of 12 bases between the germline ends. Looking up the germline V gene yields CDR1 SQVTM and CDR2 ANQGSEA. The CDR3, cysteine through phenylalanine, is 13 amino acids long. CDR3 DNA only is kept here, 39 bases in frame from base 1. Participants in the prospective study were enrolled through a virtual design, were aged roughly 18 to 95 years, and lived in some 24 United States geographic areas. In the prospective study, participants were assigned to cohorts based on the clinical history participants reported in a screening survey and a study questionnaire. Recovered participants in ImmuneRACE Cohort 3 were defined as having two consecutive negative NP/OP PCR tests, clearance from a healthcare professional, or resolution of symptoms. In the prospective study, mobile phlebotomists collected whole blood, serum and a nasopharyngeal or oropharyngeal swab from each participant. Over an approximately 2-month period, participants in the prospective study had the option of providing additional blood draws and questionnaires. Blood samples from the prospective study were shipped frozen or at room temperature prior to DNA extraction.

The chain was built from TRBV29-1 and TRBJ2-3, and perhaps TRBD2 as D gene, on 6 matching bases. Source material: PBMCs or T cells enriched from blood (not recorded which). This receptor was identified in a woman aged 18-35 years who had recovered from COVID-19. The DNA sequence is TGCAGCGTCGGGGGAGGTGACACAGATACGCAGTATTTT. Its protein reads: CSVGGGDTDTQYF.